Given below is one TCR beta chain in context. The antigen remains undetermined. The sample has other DNA sequences that encode this CDR3 too. The data were obtained in a study of beta chain features in type 1 diabetes. Findings and limits, study-wide: For Type 1 diabetes patients, all four CD4+ subsets carried TCRB CDR3s that were moderately but significantly shorter.

Isolated RNA was reverse transcribed in full, so expressed TCRB transcripts were sequenced. This table comes from immunoSEQ multiplex PCR, and its TCRdb copy is limited to in-frame clones, with some not included. Altogether about 170,000 clones are present, approximately 8.1% being singletons, with the ten largest covering about 0.9%. The junction had 5 bases not matched to a gene; V was cut back by 3 bases and J by 4 bases. From germline, CDR1 is SGHNT and CDR2 YYREEE (reference sequence). The CDR3 contains 14 residues. The chain carries TRBV5-4 and TRBJ1-2; TRBD1 aligns across 8 bases. The clonotype comes from a middle-aged woman with type 1 diabetes. The sample comprised central memory CD4+ T cells from blood. CDR3 residues: CASSSDRGSYGYTF. The CDR3 DNA follows: TGTGCCAGCAGCTCCGACAGGGGTAGCTATGGCTACACCTTC. Together with reference TRBV5-4 and TRBJ1-2, the CDR3 gives the full variable domain: ETGVTQSPTHLIKTRGQQVTLRCSSQSGHNTVSWYQQALGQGPQFIFQYYREEENGRGNFPPRFSGLQFPNYSSELNVNALELDDSALYLCASSSDRGSYGYTFGSGTRLTVV.